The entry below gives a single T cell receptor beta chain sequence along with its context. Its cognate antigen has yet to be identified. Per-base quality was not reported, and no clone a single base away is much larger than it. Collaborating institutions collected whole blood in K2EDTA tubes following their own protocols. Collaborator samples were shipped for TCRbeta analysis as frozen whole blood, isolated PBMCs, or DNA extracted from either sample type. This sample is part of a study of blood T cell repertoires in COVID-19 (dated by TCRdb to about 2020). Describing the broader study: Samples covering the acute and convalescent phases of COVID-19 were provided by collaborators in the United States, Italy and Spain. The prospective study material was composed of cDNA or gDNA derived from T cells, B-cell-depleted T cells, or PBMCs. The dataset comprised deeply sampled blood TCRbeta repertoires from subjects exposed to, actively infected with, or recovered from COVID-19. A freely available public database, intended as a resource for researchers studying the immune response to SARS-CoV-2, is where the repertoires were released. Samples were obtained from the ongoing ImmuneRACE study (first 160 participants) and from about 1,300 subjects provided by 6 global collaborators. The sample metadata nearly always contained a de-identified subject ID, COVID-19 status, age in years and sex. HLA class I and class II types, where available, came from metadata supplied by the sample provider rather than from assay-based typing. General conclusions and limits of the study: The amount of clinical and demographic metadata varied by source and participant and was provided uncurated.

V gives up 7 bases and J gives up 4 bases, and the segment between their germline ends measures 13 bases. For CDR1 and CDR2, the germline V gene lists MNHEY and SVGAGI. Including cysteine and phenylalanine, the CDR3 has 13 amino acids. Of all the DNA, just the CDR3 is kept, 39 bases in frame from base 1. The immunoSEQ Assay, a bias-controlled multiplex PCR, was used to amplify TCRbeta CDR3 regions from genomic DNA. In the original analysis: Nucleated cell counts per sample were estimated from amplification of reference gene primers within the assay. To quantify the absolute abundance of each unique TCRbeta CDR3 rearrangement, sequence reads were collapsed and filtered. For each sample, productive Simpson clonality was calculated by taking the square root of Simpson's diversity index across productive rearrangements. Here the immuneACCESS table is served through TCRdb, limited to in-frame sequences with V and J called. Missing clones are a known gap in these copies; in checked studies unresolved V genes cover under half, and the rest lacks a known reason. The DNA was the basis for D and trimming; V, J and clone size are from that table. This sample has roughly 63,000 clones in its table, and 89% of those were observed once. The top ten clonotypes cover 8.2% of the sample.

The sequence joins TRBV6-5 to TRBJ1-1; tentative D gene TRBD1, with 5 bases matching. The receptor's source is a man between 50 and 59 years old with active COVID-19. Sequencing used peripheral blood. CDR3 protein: CASTTGSATEAFF. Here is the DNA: TGTGCCAGCACCACAGGTTCCGCCACTGAAGCTTTCTTT.